These 18 T cell receptor beta chains share one sample of origin, sequenced in a study of Graves' ophthalmopathy and Graves' hyperthyroidism. Amplified TCR beta CDR3 regions were obtained using RNA transcripts as template. The library came from an HTBI-primed first-round RT-PCR and a second-round multiplex PCR. TCRdb reanalysed the multiplex PCR reads using MiXCR and keeps one entry per CDR3 protein. The sample consists of 150,000 to 200,000 distinct CDR3 sequences, approximately 40% of them appearing once. The sequenced material came from peripheral blood. The receptors were gathered from a man aged 25-40 years with Graves' ophthalmopathy.

This clonotype was seen a handful of times. The chain couples TRBV12-3 or TRBV12-4 to TRBJ1-1; no reliable D call. This CDR3 is built from 16 residues. Trimming took 3 bases from V and 1 from J, leaving 15 bases between them. CDR3 sequence reads: CASSFWLVTANTEAFF. In DNA form, the CDR3 reads TGTGCCAGCAGTTTTTGGTTAGTGACCGCGAACACTGAAGCTTTCTTT.

The chain couples TRBV6-1 to TRBJ1-2; the D gene is possibly TRBD1 (6 bases). CDR3 length equals 13 residues. V gave up 8 bases and J gave up 8 bases, with 18 bases separating them. The V gene's germline CDR1 is MNHNS and CDR2 SASEGT. The CDR3 here is CASEGGTSGGYTF. CDR3 DNA: TGTGCCAGCGAGGGGGGCACCTCGGGCGGCTACACCTTC.

The V and J genes are TRBV6-1 and TRBJ1-6; D possibly corresponds to TRBD1 (5 bases). The V end lost 6 bases, the J end lost 10 bases, and 16 bases lay between the germline ends. The germline gives CDR1 MNHNS, CDR2 SASEGT. The CDR3 spans 14 residues. The CDR3 is CASRPGFLESPLHF. CDR3 nucleotide sequence: TGTGCCAGCAGACCAGGGTTTTTAGAATCACCCCTCCACTTT.

This chain uses TRBV30 with TRBJ1-1; tentatively, D is TRBD1 (5 bases). Germline V CDR1 and CDR2: GTSNPN, SVGIG (reference sequence). V lost 4 bases, J lost 7 bases, and 13 bases lay in between. CDR3 length: 12 amino acids. The CDR3 coding sequence is TGTGCCTGGAATGCAGGGCCCGTTGAAGCTTTCTTT. This encodes CAWNAGPVEAFF.

In its sample, this clonotype was seen many times. CDR3 amino acids: CASSYFDREGTQYF. The DNA for the CDR3 is TGTGCCAGCAGTTATTTTGACAGGGAGGGGACCCAGTACTTC. V is TRBV6-5 and J is TRBJ2-5; D tentatively reads TRBD1 or TRBD2 (7 bases each). This CDR3 is built from 14 residues. V gave up 3 bases and J gave up 7 bases, with 15 bases separating them. CDR1 is MNHEY and CDR2 is SVGAGI in the germline V gene.

This clonotype was counted only a few times. This chain connects TRBV6-2 or TRBV6-3 to TRBJ1-1; D not certain. Germline V lookup: CDR1 MNHEY, CDR2 SVGEGT. Trimming shortened V by 8 bases and J by 1 base, and 11 bases separated the two germline ends. This CDR3 is built from 13 residues. CDR3 sequence: CASGSPRNTEAFF. CDR3 DNA sequence: TGTGCCAGCGGTTCACCAAGGAACACTGAAGCTTTCTTT.

This clonotype occurred many times. The gene calls are TRBV10-3 and TRBJ2-7; 14 bases line up with TRBD2. After removal of 10 bases from V and 3 bases from J, the junction contained 5 bases not matched to a gene. This CDR3 contains 14 residues. Per the germline V gene, CDR1 is ENHRY and CDR2 is SYGVKD. This chain's CDR3 is CATQGLAGVYEQYF. As DNA, the CDR3 is TGTGCCACCCAGGGACTAGCGGGAGTCTACGAGCAGTACTTC.

This clonotype was seen many times. The J gene is TRBJ1-1, the V gene TRBV28; the D gene is possibly TRBD1 (6 bases). The CDR3 extends over 14 amino acids. V lost 6 bases, J lost 0 bases, and 11 bases lay in between. CDR1 is MDHEN and CDR2 is SYDVKM in the germline V gene. CDR3 in amino acids: CASSEDRMNTEAFF. The CDR3 DNA reads as TGTGCCAGCAGCGAGGACAGAATGAACACTGAAGCTTTCTTT.

The chain recombines TRBV11-2 with TRBJ1-6; D not certain. V was shortened by 3 bases and J by 10 bases, with 13 bases between the two germline ends. CDR3 length equals 14 residues. CDR1 and CDR2 from the germline V gene are SGHAT and FQNNGV. This CDR3 reads CASSFLRETSPLHF. CDR3 in DNA: TGTGCCAGCAGCTTTTTGAGGGAAACGTCACCCCTCCACTTT. The entire variable domain, with the rest obtained from reference TRBV11-2 and TRBJ1-6, is as follows: EAGVAQSPRYKIIEKRQSVAFWCNPISGHATLYWYQQILGQGPKLLIQFQNNGVVDDSQLPKDRFSAERLKGVDSTLKIQPAKLEDSAVYLCASSFLRETSPLHFGNGTRLTVT.

This chain uses TRBV6-5 with TRBJ1-3; D unresolved. V was trimmed by 2 bases and J by 2 bases, leaving 16 bases between them. Germline V gene sequence: CDR1 MNHEY, CDR2 SVGAGI. CDR3 length equals 17 residues. The CDR3 loop reads CASSYTPLQTAGNTIYF. The CDR3 region has the DNA TGTGCCAGCAGTTACACTCCGCTACAAACGGCTGGAAACACCATATATTTT.

J is TRBJ1-2 and V is TRBV27; weak D call: TRBD1 (5 bases). The germline V gene encodes CDR1 MNHEY and CDR2 SMNVEV (reference sequence). The germline V and J ends were trimmed by 5 bases and 7 bases, with 14 bases remaining between them. CDR3 length: 13 residues. CDR3 bases: TGTGCCAGCAGTCGAGAGGGGAAGAGTGGCTACACCTTC. Protein: CASSREGKSGYTF.

The chain uses TRBV5-1 and TRBJ2-7; D gene uncertain. Germline V gene lookup returns CDR1 SGHRS and CDR2 YFSETQ. V gave up 4 bases and J gave up 6 bases, with 17 bases separating them. The CDR3 is 14 residues long. The CDR3 sequence is CASSLDGEVSEQYF. In nucleotides, the CDR3 is TGCGCCAGCAGCCTAGACGGAGAGGTTAGCGAGCAGTACTTC.

The rearrangement links TRBV12-3 or TRBV12-4 to TRBJ1-5; D is ambiguous. The CDR3 extends over 12 amino acids. The ends were cut back, 10 bases at V and 2 bases at J, with 9 bases in the middle. This CDR3 is CATTLGNQPQHF. The CDR3 coding sequence is TGTGCCACCACGCTCGGCAATCAGCCCCAGCATTTT.

The chain carries TRBV12-3 or TRBV12-4 and TRBJ2-5, with a possible D match to TRBD2 (5 bases). The germline V and J ends were trimmed by 2 bases and 5 bases, with 12 bases remaining between them. The CDR3 consists of 14 residues. CDR3 bases: TGTGCCAGCAGTTTAAGTGGGAGAGGCGAGACCCAGTACTTC. This translates into CASSLSGRGETQYF.

The chain is built from TRBV12-3 or TRBV12-4 and TRBJ1-1; D is ambiguous. The CDR3 is 16 amino acids. Trimming left V 4 bases short and J 6 bases short, with 21 bases between. This chain's CDR3 is CASSSRGKLPFSEAFF. Written as DNA, the CDR3 is TGTGCCAGCAGTTCCCGGGGTAAGCTCCCCTTCTCTGAAGCTTTCTTT.

The chain carries TRBV12-3 or TRBV12-4 and TRBJ1-2; 7 bases line up with TRBD1. Trimming removed 3 bases from V and 4 bases from J; junction bases left unmatched: 5. This CDR3 spans 14 amino acids. CDR3 nucleotide sequence: TGTGCCAGCAGTTTGGACAGGTCGGGCTATGGCTACACCTTC. Residues: CASSLDRSGYGYTF.

This clonotype was detected ten times or more. This chain uses TRBV28 with TRBJ1-5; 11 nucleotides line up with TRBD1. The junction had 7 bases not matched to a gene; V was cut back by 3 bases and J by 6 bases. CDR3 length: 16 amino acids. Germline CDR1 MDHEN, CDR2 SYDVKM. The CDR3 sequence is CASSFCWTGGCQPQHF. The CDR3 region has the DNA TGTGCCAGCAGTTTCTGCTGGACAGGGGGCTGTCAGCCCCAGCATTTT. The full variable domain, completed using reference TRBV28 and TRBJ1-5, is DVKVTQSSRYLVKRTGEKVFLECVQDMDHENMFWYRQDPGLGLRLIYFSYDVKMKEKGDIPEGYSVSREKKERFSLILESASTNQTSMYLCASSFCWTGGCQPQHFGDGTRLSIL.

This sequence joins TRBV19 and TRBJ1-6; 8 bases line up with TRBD1. CDR1 and CDR2 from the germline V gene are LNHDA and SQIVND (reference sequence). J lost 6 bases, V lost 5 bases, and 3 bases had no gene match. This CDR3 is 14 amino acids long. The CDR3 nucleotides are TGTGCCAGTAGTGCCGACAGGGGTAATTCACCCCTCCACTTT. This sequence encodes CASSADRGNSPLHF.